This record concerns one T cell receptor (beta chain) sequence. This clonotype was seen more than once but under ten times. The antigen it binds to is not known. No much larger clone exists at a distance of one base, and base qualities are not known. The CDR3 sequence holds 15 residues, the cysteine and phenylalanine included. Only the CDR3 DNA is retained, 45 bases long and in frame from the first base. V has 5 bases trimmed and J has 4 bases trimmed; junction bases matching no gene number 5. A patient counted as having stable Graves' hyperthyroidism if no progression to ophthalmopathy occurred over 18 months of follow-up. Hyperthyroidism patients were newly diagnosed, had a disease duration of under 2 months, and were aged 18 to 65 years. Any patient with an uncontrolled infection, another autoimmune disease, pregnancy or lactation was excluded. Diagnoses were established on the basis of clinical symptoms, serum thyroxine and TRAb, thyroid ultrasound, and orbital computed tomography. PBMCs were separated from around 9.1 ml of fresh peripheral blood using Ficoll-Paque density gradient centrifugation. Total RNA was extracted using Trizol reagent, and RNA quality was assessed on an Agilent 2100 Bioanalyzer.

This record comes from a study of T cells in Graves' hyperthyroidism and ophthalmopathy (dated by TCRdb to the late 2010s). About the study as a whole: Peripheral blood samples were taken at the time of initial diagnosis, prior to any treatment. To identify distinguishing TCR V-J signatures, a discovery cohort of around 98 patients was used, comprising 43 with Graves' ophthalmopathy and approximately 57 with stable Graves' hyperthyroidism. An independent validation cohort of fewer than 20 hyperthyroidism patients and approximately 15 patients who later progressed to ophthalmopathy tested prospective prediction of ophthalmopathy. The 100 discovery patients were randomly split 7:3 into training and test sets. Thyroid tissue and blood T-cell repertoires from roughly 6 Graves' hyperthyroidism patients were also compared in the study. After blood sampling, hyperthyroidism patients were treated with methimazole at a starting dose of 30 mg daily, and ophthalmopathy patients were treated with high-dose intravenous methylprednisolone. The paper describes TCR Vbeta CDR3 sequencing of roughly 130 peripheral blood samples, made up of some 40 ophthalmopathy patients, more than 70 hyperthyroidism patients and 17 progressor patients.

The paper as a whole reports these results and caveats: In cross-validation, a model built on a 13 V-J signature told ophthalmopathy apart from stable hyperthyroidism with 85% to 90% sensitivity and about 81% specificity, and in testing the same model reached 80%/75%. Sample size was not statistically predetermined, and blinding of investigators to group allocation was not performed. In validation, progression to ophthalmopathy was predicted by the model with around 71% sensitivity and 72.22% specificity, a median of approximately 6.5 months before onset. Most expanded thyroid clonotypes (frequency above 0.001) were also found in blood, which suggests that blood repertoires may mirror thyroid immune responses.

Amplification of TCR beta CDR3 regions was carried out from RNA transcripts. The TCR CDR3 was subjected to a first round of RT-PCR using the HTBI primer set and the Qiagen OneStep RT-PCR kit. Libraries were constructed in a second round of multiplex PCR, after which size selection and purification were performed. Paired-end sequencing of the libraries was performed with 100 bp reads on an Illumina HiSeq2000. On the authors' methods: SOAPnuke was used to process the raw data, throwing out any read that contained adapters or uncalled bases, had a mean Phred below 15, or lacked an exact constant-primer or identifier match. COPE v1.2.5 was used to merge the high-quality paired reads, and each unique nucleotide sequence was defined as a clonotype. Clonotypes were aligned to IMGT TRBV, TRBD and TRBJ reference segments using MiTCR v1.1. Analysis was restricted to V-J combinations with a frequency above 0.0001, which covered roughly 99% of repertoires. The TCS score was defined as the ratio of F50 (clonal expansion) to E x V (chaos), calculated using BLOSUM62-based TCRdist between CDR3 peptides within each V-J. Welch's t-statistics and random forest reduced fewer than 550 V-J features to roughly 13, which were used in a naive Bayes classifier (R e1071). TCRdb ran its own pipeline on the public reads, namely fastp trimming at Q25 and MiXCR clone calling, and kept in-frame beta chains. Duplicate CDR3 protein sequences are folded into a single record with the most common DNA and genes. These V and J calls originate from TCRdb's pipeline instead of the authors' own analysis. Here the sample has about 590,000 distinct CDR3 sequences; approximately 14% occur a single time. The ten largest make up under 7.5% of the sample.

The TCR was taken from a woman aged 25-40 years with Graves' hyperthyroidism. Rearrangement joined TRBV12-3 or TRBV12-4 to TRBJ2-2; 9 bases in the junction line up with TRBD1. The sample consisted of blood. CDR3 reads: CASSRQGGGTGELFF. The DNA sequence follows: TGTGCCAGCAGTAGACAGGGGGGGGGCACCGGGGAGCTGTTTTTT.